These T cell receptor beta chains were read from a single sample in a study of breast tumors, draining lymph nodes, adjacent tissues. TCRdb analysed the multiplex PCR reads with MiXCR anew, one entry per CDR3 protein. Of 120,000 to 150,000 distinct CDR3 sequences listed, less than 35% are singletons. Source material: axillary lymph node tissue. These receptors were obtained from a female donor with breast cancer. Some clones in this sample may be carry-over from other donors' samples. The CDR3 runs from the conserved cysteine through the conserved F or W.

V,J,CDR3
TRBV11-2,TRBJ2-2,CASSRTAATTGELFF
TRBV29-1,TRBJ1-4,CSGLVERTGLRSDFYEKLFF
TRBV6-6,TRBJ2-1,CASSYSMDVHEQFF
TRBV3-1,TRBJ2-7,CASSQSSGGMSEQYF
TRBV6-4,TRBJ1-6,CASSRAGTGTWSPLHF
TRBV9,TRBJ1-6,CASSPSGGLGPSSYNSPLHF
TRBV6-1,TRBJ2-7,CASKREAGADEQYF
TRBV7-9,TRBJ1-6,CASSQDRPSSYNSPLHF
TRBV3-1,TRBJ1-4,CASSHTGSWDEKLFF
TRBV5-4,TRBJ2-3,CASSAGTDTQYF
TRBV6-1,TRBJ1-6,CASKGQGLHNSPLHF
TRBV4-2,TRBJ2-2,CASSQDSRASAGELFF
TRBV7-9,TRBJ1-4,CASGRTGERLFF
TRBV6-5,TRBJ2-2,CASSYSRGLAGWPGELFF
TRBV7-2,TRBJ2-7,CASSHRALTGTVGSYEQYF
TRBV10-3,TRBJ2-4,CAISEGDRGQNIQYF
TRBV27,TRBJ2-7,CASSSSGTGPLEQYF
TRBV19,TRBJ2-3,CASSMGQGDTDTQYF
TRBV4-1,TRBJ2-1,CASSQDRSSYNEQFF
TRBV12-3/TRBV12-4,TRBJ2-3,CASSNTGGIDTQYF
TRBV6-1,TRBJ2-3,CASTPNGRDTQYF
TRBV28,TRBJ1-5,CASSFLRRGYQPQHF
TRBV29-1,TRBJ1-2,CSAGGTAGYTF
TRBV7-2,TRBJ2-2,CASSSPGLAGPGELFF
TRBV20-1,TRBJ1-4,CSGDGPGGRGEKLFF
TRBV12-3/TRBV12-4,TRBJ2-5,CASSLGGVGGISQETQYF
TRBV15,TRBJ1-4,CATSRATTGDEKLFF
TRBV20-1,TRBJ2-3,CSARDRTGSGDTQYF
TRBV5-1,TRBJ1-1,CASSGGFEGTEAFF
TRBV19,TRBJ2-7,CASRGRLYEQYF
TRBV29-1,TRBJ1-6,CSVEQTIIHPPHF
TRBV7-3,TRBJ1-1,CASSLTTQNTEAFF
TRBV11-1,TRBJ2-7,CASSLGWQSVEQYF